The present TCR beta chain was sequenced within a study of T cell changes during pregnancy in multiple sclerosis. This CDR3 has 14 residues. Germline lookup yields CDR1 LNHDA and CDR2 SQIVND (reference sequence). The V and J ends lost 5 bases and 0 bases respectively, with 10 bases between them. Method: immunoSEQ multiplex PCR; TCRdb's copy keeps in-frame clones and lacks some. Here the sample spans about 79,000 clones, over 85% being singletons. J is TRBJ1-1 and V is TRBV19; D may be TRBD1 (5 bases). The sequencing here drew on peripheral blood, taken in the second trimester of pregnancy. The receptor was isolated from a female donor in good health, enrolled as a control in a pregnancy study. CDR3 sequence: CASSSPRVNTEAFF. CDR3 coding DNA: TGTGCCAGTAGTTCTCCCAGGGTGAACACTGAAGCTTTCTTT.